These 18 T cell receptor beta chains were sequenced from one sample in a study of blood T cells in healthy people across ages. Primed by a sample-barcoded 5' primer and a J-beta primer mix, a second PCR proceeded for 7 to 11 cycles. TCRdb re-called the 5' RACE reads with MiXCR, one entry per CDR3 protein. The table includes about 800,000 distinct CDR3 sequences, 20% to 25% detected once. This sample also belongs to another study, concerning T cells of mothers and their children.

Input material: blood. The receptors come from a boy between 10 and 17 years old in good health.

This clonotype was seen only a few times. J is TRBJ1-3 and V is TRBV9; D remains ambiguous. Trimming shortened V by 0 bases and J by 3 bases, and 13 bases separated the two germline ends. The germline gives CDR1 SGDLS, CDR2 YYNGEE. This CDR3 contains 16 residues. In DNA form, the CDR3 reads TGTGCCAGCAGCGTAGACCACCGAGGAGATGGAAACACCATATATTTT. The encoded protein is CASSVDHRGDGNTIYF.

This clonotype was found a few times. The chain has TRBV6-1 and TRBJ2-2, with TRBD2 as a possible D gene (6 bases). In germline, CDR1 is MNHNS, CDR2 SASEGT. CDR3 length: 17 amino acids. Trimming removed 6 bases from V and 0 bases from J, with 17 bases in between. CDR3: CASRGILAQTNTGELFF. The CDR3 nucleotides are TGTGCCAGCAGAGGGATACTAGCCCAAACGAACACCGGGGAGCTGTTTTTT.

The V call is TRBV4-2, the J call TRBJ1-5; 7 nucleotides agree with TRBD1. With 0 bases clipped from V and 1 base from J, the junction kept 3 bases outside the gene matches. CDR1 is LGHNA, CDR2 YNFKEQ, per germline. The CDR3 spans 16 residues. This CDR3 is CASSQDGDRSNQPQHF. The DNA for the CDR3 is TGTGCCAGCAGCCAAGATGGGGACAGAAGCAATCAGCCCCAGCATTTT.

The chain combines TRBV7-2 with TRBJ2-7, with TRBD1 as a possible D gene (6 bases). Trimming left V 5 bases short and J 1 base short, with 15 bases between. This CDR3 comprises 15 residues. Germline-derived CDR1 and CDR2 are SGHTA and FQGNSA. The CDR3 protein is CASSQPGTRSYEQYF. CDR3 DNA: TGTGCCAGCAGCCAACCCGGGACAAGATCCTACGAGCAGTACTTC.

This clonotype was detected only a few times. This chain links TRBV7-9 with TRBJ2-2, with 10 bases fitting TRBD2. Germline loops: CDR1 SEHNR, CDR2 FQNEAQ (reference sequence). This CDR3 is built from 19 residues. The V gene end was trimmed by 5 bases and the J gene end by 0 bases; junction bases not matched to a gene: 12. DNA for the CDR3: TGTGCCAGCAGCAATCCCCGGGGGACTAGCGACACGAACACCGGGGAGCTGTTTTTT. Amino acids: CASSNPRGTSDTNTGELFF.

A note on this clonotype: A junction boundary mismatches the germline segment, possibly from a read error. DNA of the CDR3: TGCGGTGCTTCATTATCGGAGGGCCGCGGCACAGATACGCAGTATTTT. Translated: CGASLSEGRGTDTQYF. This chain links TRBV20-1 with TRBJ2-3, with D tentatively TRBD2 (6 bases). CDR3 length equals 16 residues. Germline V gene data show CDR1 as DFQATT and CDR2 as SNEGSKA (reference sequence).

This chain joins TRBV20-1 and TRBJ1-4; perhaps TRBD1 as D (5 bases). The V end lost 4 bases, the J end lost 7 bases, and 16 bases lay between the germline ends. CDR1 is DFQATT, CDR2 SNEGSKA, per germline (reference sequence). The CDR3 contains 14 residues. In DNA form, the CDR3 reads TGCAGTGCTACCAAGGGGACCGGGAGTGAAAAACTGTTTTTT. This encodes CSATKGTGSEKLFF.

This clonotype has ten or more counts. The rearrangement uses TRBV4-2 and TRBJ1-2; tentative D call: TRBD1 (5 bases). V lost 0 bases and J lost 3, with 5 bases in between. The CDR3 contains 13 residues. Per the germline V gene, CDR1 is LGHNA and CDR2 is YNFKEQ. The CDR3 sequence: CASSQDRDYGYTF. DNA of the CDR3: TGTGCCAGCAGCCAAGACAGGGACTATGGCTACACCTTC.

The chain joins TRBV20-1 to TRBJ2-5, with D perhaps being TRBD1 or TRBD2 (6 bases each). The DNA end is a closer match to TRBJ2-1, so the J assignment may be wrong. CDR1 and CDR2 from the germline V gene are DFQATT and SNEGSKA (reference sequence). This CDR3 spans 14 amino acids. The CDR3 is CSARGGANWNEQFF. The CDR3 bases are TGCAGTGCTAGAGGGGGGGCAAACTGGAATGAGCAGTTCTTC.

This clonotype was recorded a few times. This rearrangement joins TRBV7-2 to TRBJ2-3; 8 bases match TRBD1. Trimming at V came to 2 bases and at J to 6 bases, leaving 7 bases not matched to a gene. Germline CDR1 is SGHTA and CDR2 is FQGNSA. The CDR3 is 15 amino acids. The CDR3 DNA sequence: TGTGCCAGCAGCTTATCCTCGGACAGGGCCGATACGCAGTATTTT. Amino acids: CASSLSSDRADTQYF.

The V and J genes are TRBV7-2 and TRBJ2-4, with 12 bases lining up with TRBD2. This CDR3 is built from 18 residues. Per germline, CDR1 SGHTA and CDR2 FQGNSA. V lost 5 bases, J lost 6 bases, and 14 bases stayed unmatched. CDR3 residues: CASSASSGGALYLNIQYF. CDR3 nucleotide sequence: TGTGCCAGCAGCGCGTCTAGCGGGGGGGCCCTCTACTTAAACATTCAGTACTTC.

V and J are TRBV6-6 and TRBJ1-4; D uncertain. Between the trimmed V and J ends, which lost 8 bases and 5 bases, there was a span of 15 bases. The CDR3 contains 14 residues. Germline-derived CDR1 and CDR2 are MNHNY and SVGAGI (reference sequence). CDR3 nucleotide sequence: TGTGCCAGCGGAACTCCGTCCCCCAATGAAAAACTGTTTTTT. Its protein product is CASGTPSPNEKLFF.

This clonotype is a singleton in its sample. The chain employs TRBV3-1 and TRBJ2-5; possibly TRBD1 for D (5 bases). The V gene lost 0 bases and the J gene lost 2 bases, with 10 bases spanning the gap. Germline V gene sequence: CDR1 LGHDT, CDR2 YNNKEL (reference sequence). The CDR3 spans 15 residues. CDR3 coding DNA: TGTGCCAGCAGCCAAGATATGGGGCTACAAGAGACCCAGTACTTC. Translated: CASSQDMGLQETQYF.

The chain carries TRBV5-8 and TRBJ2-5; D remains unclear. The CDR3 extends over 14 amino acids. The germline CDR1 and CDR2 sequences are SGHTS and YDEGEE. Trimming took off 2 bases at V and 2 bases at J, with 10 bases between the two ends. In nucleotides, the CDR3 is TGTGCCAGCAGCTTTCAGGCTATTCAAGAGACCCAGTACTTC. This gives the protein CASSFQAIQETQYF.

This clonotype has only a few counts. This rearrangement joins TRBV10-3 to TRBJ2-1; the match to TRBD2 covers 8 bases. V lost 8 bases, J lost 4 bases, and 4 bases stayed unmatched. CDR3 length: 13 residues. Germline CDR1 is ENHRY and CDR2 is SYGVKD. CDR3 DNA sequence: TGTGCCATCGCGGCTAGCGGGTACAATGAGCAGTTCTTC. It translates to CAIAASGYNEQFF.

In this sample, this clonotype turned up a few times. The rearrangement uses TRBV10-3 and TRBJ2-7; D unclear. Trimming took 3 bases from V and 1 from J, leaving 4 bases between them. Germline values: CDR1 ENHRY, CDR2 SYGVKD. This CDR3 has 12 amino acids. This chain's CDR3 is CAISELSYEQYF. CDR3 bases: TGTGCCATCAGTGAATTATCCTACGAGCAGTACTTC.

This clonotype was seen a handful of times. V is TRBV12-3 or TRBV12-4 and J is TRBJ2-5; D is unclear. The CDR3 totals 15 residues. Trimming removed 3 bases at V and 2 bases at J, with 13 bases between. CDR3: CASSFMVRNQETQYF. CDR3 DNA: TGTGCCAGCAGTTTTATGGTCAGAAATCAAGAGACCCAGTACTTC.

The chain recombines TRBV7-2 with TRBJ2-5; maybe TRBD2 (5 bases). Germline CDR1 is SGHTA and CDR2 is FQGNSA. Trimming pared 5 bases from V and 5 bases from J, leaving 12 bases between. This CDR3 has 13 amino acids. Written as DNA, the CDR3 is TGTGCCAGCAGCCTCTATAAGCGGGAGACCCAGTACTTC. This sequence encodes CASSLYKRETQYF.